The source of this TCR beta chain is a study of T cells in tuberculosis. Cells were sorted from thawed PBMC rested overnight and stained with GMM-loaded CD1B tetramer, viability dye and anti-CD3. CD1B tetramers were loaded with Rhodococcus equi-derived C32 glucose monomycolate. Measured with immunoSEQ multiplex PCR; TCRdb has only the in-frame clones, and not every one. The table shows tens of thousands of clones, with roughly 91% occurring only once. The CDR3 spans 14 residues. The germline V gene encodes CDR1 MNHEY and CDR2 SVGAGI. V gave up 8 bases and J gave up 2 bases; unmatched junction bases: 8.

The chain links TRBV6-5 to TRBJ2-7; TRBD1 agrees at 8 bases. The specimen sequenced was CD1b-GMM tetramer-negative cells sorted from PBMCs. The TCR originated in an adult woman with latent tuberculosis. The CDR3 region is CASGADRGPYEQYF. As DNA, the CDR3 is TGTGCCAGCGGCGCCGACAGGGGCCCCTACGAGCAGTACTTC.